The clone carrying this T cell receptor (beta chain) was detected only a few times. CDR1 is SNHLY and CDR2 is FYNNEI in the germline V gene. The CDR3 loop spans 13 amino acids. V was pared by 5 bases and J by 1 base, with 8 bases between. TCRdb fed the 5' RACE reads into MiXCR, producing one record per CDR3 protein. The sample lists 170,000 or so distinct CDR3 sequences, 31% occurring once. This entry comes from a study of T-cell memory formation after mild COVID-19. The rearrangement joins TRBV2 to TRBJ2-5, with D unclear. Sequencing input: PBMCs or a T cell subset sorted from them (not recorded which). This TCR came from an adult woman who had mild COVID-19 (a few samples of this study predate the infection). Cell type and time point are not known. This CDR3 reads CASSRTIQETQYF. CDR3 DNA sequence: TGTGCCAGCAGTAGGACCATCCAAGAGACCCAGTACTTC.